This TCR beta chain originates from a study of blood T cell repertoires in COVID-19. The wider study: The United States, Italy and Spain were the sources of the acute and convalescent COVID-19 samples. In each case, the material was cDNA or gDNA derived from T cells, B-cell-depleted T cells, or PBMCs.

The assay was immunoSEQ multiplex PCR, and TCRdb's table has in-frame clones only and misses some. The profile covers some 150,000 clones, with more than 65% appearing a single time and around 13% taken by the ten largest. Germline assignment: CDR1 SGDLS and CDR2 YYNGEE. The V end was cut by 4 bases, the J end by 5 bases, with 18 bases between. CDR3 length: 15 amino acids. The V gene is TRBV9, the J gene TRBJ2-5, with D possibly being TRBD1 (6 bases). The source of this sequence is a woman older than 75 with acute or convalescent COVID-19. Material: peripheral blood. As DNA, the CDR3 is TGTGCCAGCAGCCCACGAAGGGGGACGGACGAGACCCAGTACTTC. Residues: CASSPRRGTDETQYF.